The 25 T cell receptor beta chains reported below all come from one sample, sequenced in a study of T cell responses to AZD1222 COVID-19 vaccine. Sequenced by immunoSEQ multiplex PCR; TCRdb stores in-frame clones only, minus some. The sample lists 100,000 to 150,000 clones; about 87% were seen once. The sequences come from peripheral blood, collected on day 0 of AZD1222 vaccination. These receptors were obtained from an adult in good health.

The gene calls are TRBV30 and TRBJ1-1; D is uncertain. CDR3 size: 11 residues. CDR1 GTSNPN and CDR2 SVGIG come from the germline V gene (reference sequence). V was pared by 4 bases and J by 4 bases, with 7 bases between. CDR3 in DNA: TGTGCCTGGACCCCTCGCACTGAAGCTTTCTTT. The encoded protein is CAWTPRTEAFF.

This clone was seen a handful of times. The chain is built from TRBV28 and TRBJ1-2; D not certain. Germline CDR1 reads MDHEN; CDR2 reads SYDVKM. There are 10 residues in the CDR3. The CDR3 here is CAAGREGYTF. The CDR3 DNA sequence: TGTGCGGCGGGCCGGGAAGGCTACACCTTC.

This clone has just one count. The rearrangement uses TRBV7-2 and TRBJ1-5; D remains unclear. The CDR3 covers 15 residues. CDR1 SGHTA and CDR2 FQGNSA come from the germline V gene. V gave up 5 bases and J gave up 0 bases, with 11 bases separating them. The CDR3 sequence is CASSPRVGSNQPQHF. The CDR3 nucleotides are TGTGCCAGCAGCCCCCGGGTGGGTAGCAATCAGCCCCAGCATTTT.

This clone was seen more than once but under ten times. The CDR3 reads CASSLVASGSINNEQFF. Here the CDR3 DNA reads TGCGCCAGCAGCTTGGTTGCTAGCGGGAGCATCAACAATGAGCAGTTCTTC. This sequence joins TRBV5-1 and TRBJ2-1; 10 nucleotides agree with TRBD2. CDR3 length: 17 amino acids. Unmatched junction bases numbered 8, after V lost 0 bases and J lost 5 bases. CDR1 SGHRS and CDR2 YFSETQ come from the germline V gene.

The CDR3 loop is CASGFLDSRHEQYF. The CDR3 nucleotides read TGTGCTAGTGGTTTCTTGGACTCCAGACACGAGCAGTACTTC. This rearrangement joins TRBV12-5 to TRBJ2-7; D might be TRBD2 (5 bases). V was shortened by 3 bases and J by 5 bases, with 14 bases between the two germline ends. Germline-derived CDR1 and CDR2 are LGHNT and FRNRAP. This CDR3 spans 14 amino acids.

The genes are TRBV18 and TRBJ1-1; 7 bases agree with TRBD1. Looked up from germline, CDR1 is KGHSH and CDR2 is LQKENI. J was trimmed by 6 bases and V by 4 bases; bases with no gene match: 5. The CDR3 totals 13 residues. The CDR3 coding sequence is TGTGCCAGCTCACTGGGACAGAGGGCTGAAGCTTTCTTT. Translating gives CASSLGQRAEAFF.

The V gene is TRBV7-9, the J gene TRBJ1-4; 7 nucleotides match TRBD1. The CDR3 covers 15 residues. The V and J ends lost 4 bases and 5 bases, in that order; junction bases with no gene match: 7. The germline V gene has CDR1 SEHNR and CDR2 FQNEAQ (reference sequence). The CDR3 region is CASSSTGTVNEKLFF. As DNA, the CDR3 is TGTGCCAGCAGCTCCACCGGGACAGTAAATGAAAAACTGTTTTTT.

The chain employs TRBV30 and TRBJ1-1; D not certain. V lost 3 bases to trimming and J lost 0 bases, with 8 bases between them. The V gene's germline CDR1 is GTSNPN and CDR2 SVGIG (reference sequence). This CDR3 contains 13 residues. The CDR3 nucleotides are TGTGCCTGGAGGGCCTCCATGAACACTGAAGCTTTCTTT. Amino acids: CAWRASMNTEAFF.

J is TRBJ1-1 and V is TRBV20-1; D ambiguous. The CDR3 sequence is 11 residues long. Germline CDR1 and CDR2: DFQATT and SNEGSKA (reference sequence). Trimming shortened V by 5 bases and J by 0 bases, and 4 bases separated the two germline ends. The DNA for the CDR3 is TGCAGTGCTCGAGTGAACACTGAAGCTTTCTTT. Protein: CSARVNTEAFF.

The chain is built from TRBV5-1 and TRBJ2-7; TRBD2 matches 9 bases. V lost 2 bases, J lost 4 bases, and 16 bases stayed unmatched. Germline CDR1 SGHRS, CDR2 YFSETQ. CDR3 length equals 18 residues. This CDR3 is CASSLGTGLSGGFYEQYF. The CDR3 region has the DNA TGCGCCAGCAGCTTAGGAACGGGACTTAGCGGGGGATTTTACGAGCAGTACTTC.

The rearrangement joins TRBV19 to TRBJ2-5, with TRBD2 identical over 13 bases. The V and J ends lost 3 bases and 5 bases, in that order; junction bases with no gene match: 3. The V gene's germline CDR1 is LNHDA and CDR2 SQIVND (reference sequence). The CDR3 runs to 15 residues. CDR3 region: CASSILTSGRETQYF. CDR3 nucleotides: TGTGCCAGTAGTATCTTGACTAGCGGGAGGGAGACCCAGTACTTC.

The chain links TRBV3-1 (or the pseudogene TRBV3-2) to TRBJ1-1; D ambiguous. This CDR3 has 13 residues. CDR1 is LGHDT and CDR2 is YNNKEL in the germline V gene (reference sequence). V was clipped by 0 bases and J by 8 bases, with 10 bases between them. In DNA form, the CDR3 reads TGTGCCAGCAGCCAAGATTTGGGCAGGGAAGCTTTCTTT. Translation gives CASSQDLGREAFF.

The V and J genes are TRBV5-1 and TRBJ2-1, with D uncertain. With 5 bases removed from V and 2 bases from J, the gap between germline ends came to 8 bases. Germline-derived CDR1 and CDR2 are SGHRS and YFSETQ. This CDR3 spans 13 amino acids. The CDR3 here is CASRADPYNEQFF. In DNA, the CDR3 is TGCGCCAGCAGGGCAGATCCCTACAATGAGCAGTTCTTC. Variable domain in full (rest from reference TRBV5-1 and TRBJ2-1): KAGVTQTPRYLIKTRGQQVTLSCSPISGHRSVSWYQQTPGQGLQFLFEYFSETQRNKGNFPGRFSGRQFSNSRSEMNVSTLELGDSALYLCASRADPYNEQFFGPGTRLTVL.

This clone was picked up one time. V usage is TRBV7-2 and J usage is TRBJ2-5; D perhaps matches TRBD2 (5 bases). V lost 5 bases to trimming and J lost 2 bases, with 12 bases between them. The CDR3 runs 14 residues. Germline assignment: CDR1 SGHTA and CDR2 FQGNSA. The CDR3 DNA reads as TGTGCCAGCAGCCCCCTCGGGAATCAAGAGACCCAGTACTTC. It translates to CASSPLGNQETQYF.

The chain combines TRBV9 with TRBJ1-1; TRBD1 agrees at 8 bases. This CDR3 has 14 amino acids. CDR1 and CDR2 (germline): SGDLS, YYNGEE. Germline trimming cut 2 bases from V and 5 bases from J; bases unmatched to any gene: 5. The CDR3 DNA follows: TGTGCCAGCAGCGTGACAGGGGAGTGGACTGAAGCTTTCTTT. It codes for CASSVTGEWTEAFF.

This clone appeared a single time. CDR3 coding DNA: TGTGCCAGCAGCCAAGACCCCCCGACAGAGATCACAGATACGCAGTATTTT. Translation: CASSQDPPTEITDTQYF. This chain links TRBV3-1 (or the pseudogene TRBV3-2) with TRBJ2-3; possibly TRBD1 for D (5 bases). Germline CDR1 reads LGHDT; CDR2 reads YNNKEL (reference sequence). V gave up 0 bases and J gave up 2 bases, with 15 bases separating them. The CDR3 extends over 17 amino acids.

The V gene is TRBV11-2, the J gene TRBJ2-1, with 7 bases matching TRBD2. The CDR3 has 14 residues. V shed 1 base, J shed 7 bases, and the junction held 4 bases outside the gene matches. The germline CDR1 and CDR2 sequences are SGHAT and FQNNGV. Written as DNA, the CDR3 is TGTGCCAGCAGCTTAGTCGGTAGCGGGAATGAGCAGTTCTTC. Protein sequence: CASSLVGSGNEQFF.

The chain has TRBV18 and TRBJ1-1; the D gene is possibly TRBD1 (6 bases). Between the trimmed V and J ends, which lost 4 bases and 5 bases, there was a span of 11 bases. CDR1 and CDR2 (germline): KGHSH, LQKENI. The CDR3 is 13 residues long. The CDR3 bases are TGTGCCAGCTCACACACAGGGCGGACTGAAGCTTTCTTT. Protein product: CASSHTGRTEAFF.

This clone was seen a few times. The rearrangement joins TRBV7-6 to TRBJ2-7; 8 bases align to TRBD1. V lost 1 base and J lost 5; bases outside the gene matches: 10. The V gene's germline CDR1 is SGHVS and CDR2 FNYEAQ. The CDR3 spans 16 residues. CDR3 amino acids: CASSLVVAGGRNEQYF. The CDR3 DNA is TGTGCCAGCAGCTTAGTTGTGGCAGGGGGCAGGAACGAGCAGTACTTC.

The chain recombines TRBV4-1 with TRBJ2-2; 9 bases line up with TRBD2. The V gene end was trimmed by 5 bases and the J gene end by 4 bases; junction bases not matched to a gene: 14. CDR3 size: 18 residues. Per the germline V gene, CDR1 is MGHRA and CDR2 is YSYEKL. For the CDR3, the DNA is TGCGCCAGCAGCAACCCTTTGCTAGCGGGGCGCGGCACCGGGGAGCTGTTTTTT. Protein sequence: CASSNPLLAGRGTGELFF.

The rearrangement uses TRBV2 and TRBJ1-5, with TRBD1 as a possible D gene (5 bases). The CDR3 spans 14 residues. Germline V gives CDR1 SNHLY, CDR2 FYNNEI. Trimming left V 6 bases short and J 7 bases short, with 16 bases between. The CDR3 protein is CASSQEGLGQPQHF. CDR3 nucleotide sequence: TGTGCCAGCAGCCAAGAGGGGCTCGGACAGCCCCAGCATTTT.

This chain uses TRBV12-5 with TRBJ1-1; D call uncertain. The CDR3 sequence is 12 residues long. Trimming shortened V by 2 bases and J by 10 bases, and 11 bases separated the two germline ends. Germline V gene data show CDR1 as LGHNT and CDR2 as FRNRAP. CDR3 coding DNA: TGTGCTAGTGGTTTGCCCCTAGGGAGAGCTTTCTTT. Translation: CASGLPLGRAFF. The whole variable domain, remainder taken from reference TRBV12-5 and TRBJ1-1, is DARVTQTPRHKVTEMGQEVTMRCQPILGHNTVFWYRQTMMQGLELLAYFRNRAPLDDSGMPKDRFSAEMPDATLATLKIQPSEPRDSAVYFCASGLPLGRAFFGQGTRLTVV.

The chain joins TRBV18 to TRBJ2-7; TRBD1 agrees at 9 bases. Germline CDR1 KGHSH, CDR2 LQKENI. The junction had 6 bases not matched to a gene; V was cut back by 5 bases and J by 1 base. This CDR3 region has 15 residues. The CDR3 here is CASSSTGTGSYEQYF. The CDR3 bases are TGTGCCAGCTCATCCACCGGGACAGGGTCCTACGAGCAGTACTTC.

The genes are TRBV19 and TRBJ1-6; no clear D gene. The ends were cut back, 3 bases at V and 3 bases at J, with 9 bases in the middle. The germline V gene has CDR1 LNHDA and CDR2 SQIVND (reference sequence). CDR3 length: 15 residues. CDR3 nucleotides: TGTGCCAGTAGTATGAGTCAGAACTATAATTCACCCCTCCACTTT. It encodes CASSMSQNYNSPLHF.

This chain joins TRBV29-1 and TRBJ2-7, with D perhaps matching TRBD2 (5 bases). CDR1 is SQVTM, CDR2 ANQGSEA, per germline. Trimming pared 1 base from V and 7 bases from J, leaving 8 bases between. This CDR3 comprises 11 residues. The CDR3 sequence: CSVEGPGEQYF. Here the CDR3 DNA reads TGCAGCGTTGAAGGTCCGGGGGAGCAGTACTTC.